Presented here are 4 T cell receptor beta chains from one specimen sequenced in a study of prognosis after radiotherapy for stage I lung cancer. From genomic DNA, TCR beta CDR3 was amplified by two-round multiplex PCR. Primers targeting each individual TRBV and TRBJ gene were applied in first-round PCR. Each CDR3 protein is one row after TCRdb ran MiXCR on the multiplex PCR reads. The top ten clones hold approximately 60% of a sample with over 20,000 distinct CDR3 sequences, under 40% of them seen once. The material sequenced was PBMCs, taken before or after stereotactic body radiation therapy (not recorded which). The receptors shown here come from a donor aged 50 or older with non-small cell lung cancer.

This clonotype was detected ten times or more. The chain has TRBV5-1 and TRBJ2-7, with D possibly being TRBD1 (6 bases). The length of the CDR3 is 13 residues. Between the trimmed V and J ends, which lost 2 bases and 5 bases, there was a span of 11 bases. The germline CDR1 and CDR2 sequences are SGHRS and YFSETQ. CDR3 in amino acids: CASSFRQADEQYF. The CDR3 coding sequence is TGCGCCAGCAGCTTCCGACAGGCCGACGAGCAGTACTTC.

V and J are TRBV2 and TRBJ1-1; D is ambiguous. The CDR3 runs 12 residues. Germline V gene sequence: CDR1 SNHLY, CDR2 FYNNEI. Trimming removed 5 bases at V and 6 bases at J, with 10 bases between. This CDR3 reads CASSYTEAEAFF. The CDR3 DNA reads TGTGCCAGCAGTTATACAGAGGCTGAAGCTTTCTTT.

This clonotype appeared many times. The chain is built from TRBV9 and TRBJ1-3; D is uncertain. V lost 3 bases, J lost 0 bases, and 7 bases lay in between. Germline V lookup: CDR1 SGDLS, CDR2 YYNGEE. The CDR3 has 14 amino acids. In DNA, the CDR3 is TGTGCCAGCAGCGCCGGGAACTCTGGAAACACCATATATTTT. This translates into CASSAGNSGNTIYF.

Points on this clonotype: At one end, the junction sequence differs from germline, possibly due to a read error. J is TRBJ2-3 and V is TRBV7-2; 9 bases map to TRBD2. CDR3 length: 16 residues. Germline CDR1 and CDR2: SGHTA and FQGNSA. For the CDR3, the DNA is TGTGCCAGCAGCCCGGGACTAGCTGGTTTCACATATACGCAGTATTTT. It encodes CASSPGLAGFTYTQYF.